This is a list of T cell receptor beta chains from one sample in a study of brain metastases from non-small cell lung cancer. Data came from immunoSEQ multiplex PCR; TCRdb stores just in-frame clones and leaves some out. The top ten hold about 19% of the sample, which has roughly 1,500 clones, 70% to 90% seen once. Source material: primary lung tumor tissue. The origin of the receptors is a donor older than 35 with non-small cell lung cancer. Each CDR3 is given with its conserved first and last residue. The D gene is left open where the match is weak. Some rows mark clone size as missing; the rest say once, few, many or name a class of expanded clone.

V gene	D gene	J gene	clone size	CDR3 protein	CDR3 DNA
TRBV18	NA	TRBJ2-5	NA	CASARAIEETQYF	TGTGCCAGCGCCCGGGCAATCGAAGAGACCCAGTACTTC
TRBV29-1	TRBD1	TRBJ2-7	NA	CSGGQGYYEQYF	TGCAGCGGGGGACAGGGCTACTACGAGCAGTACTTC
TRBV9	NA	TRBJ2-1	NA	CASSVEPGRLYNEQFF	TGTGCCAGCAGCGTAGAGCCAGGACGACTCTACAATGAGCAGTTCTTC
TRBV9	NA	TRBJ2-6	NA	CASRKGSQANVLTF	TGTGCCAGCAGGAAGGGTTCCCAGGCCAACGTCCTGACTTTC
TRBV4-1	TRBD1	TRBJ1-4	NA	CASSQFTGTGGEKLFF	TGCGCCAGCAGCCAGTTTACCGGGACAGGGGGCGAAAAACTGTTTTTT
TRBV9	NA	TRBJ1-5	once	CTSSATGIQPQHF	TGTACCAGCAGCGCAACAGGGATTCAGCCCCAGCATTTT
TRBV4-2	TRBD2	TRBJ2-1	once	CASSQDGTSGGNEQFF	TGTGCCAGCAGCCAAGATGGGACTAGCGGGGGCAATGAGCAGTTCTTC
TRBV27	NA	TRBJ1-1	NA	CASSTRVNTEAFF	TGTGCCAGCAGTACCCGGGTGAACACTGAAGCTTTCTTT
TRBV2	TRBD2	TRBJ2-1	NA	CASSEDVIGTSGNNEQFF	TGTGCCAGCAGTGAAGATGTTATTGGGACTAGCGGAAACAATGAGCAGTTCTTC
TRBV19	NA	TRBJ1-2	NA	CASSVPTTGRNYGYTF	TGTGCCAGTAGTGTCCCCACAACGGGACGAAACTATGGCTACACCTTC
TRBV30	NA	TRBJ1-6	NA	CAWSEQRISPLHF	TGTGCCTGGAGTGAACAAAGGATTTCACCCCTCCACTTT
TRBV30	NA	TRBJ1-2	NA	CAWTVPKLSRSYTF	TGTGCCTGGACTGTTCCCAAATTGAGCCGGAGCTACACCTTC
TRBV11-3	NA	TRBJ1-1	NA	CASSQEAILTTEAFF	TGTGCCAGCAGCCAAGAGGCGATATTAACCACTGAAGCTTTCTTT
TRBV7-2	TRBD2	TRBJ2-7	NA	CASSLVLAGGRTYEQYF	TGTGCCAGCAGCTTAGTTTTGGCGGGGGGGCGTACGTACGAGCAGTACTTC
TRBV7-2	NA	TRBJ1-1	NA	CASSFRTMNTEAFF	TGTGCCAGCAGCTTCAGGACAATGAACACTGAAGCTTTCTTT
TRBV19	NA	TRBJ2-1	NA	CASSTQGLGGNKQFF	TGTGCCAGTAGTACCCAGGGGCTTGGGGGGAATAAGCAGTTCTTC
TRBV10-3	NA	TRBJ1-5	NA	CAISESKSGGNQPQHF	TGTGCCATCAGTGAGTCGAAGTCGGGGGGCAATCAGCCCCAGCATTTT
TRBV5-1	TRBD2	TRBJ2-5	NA	CASSLPSESGGTGGTQYF	TGCGCCAGCAGCTTGCCCTCCGAGAGCGGGGGGACCGGTGGGACCCAGTACTTC
TRBV5-7	NA	TRBJ1-1	NA	CASSLVRGWNTEAFF	TGTGCCAGCAGCTTGGTAAGGGGATGGAACACTGAAGCTTTCTTT
TRBV6-5	NA	TRBJ2-5	NA	CASSYTSQGWETQYF	TGTGCCAGCAGTTACACATCACAGGGCTGGGAGACCCAGTACTTC
TRBV7-6	NA	TRBJ2-1	few	CASNLIAGAEQFF	TGTGCCAGCAACCTTATAGCCGGGGCTGAGCAGTTCTTC